A single T cell receptor beta chain is shown here with its context. Its antigen is currently unknown. The sample belongs to a study of T cell repertoires in cytomegalovirus infection. As for the study in general: Recently identified HLA-C-restricted and well-studied HLA-B-restricted CMV epitopes were used.

TCRdb reanalysed the reads using MiXCR and keeps one entry per CDR3 protein. Here the sample spans some 500,000 distinct CDR3 sequences, 35% to 50% being singletons. The germline gives CDR1 MNHEY, CDR2 SVGEGT. V was pared by 0 bases and J by 3 bases, with 12 bases between. The CDR3 extends over 15 amino acids. This specimen was cultured PBMCs, taken from culture after CMV antigen stimulation. V gene TRBV6-2 or TRBV6-3 combines with J gene TRBJ2-7; perhaps TRBD1 as D (6 bases). The origin of this receptor is a human donor in good health (CMV status not recorded). Some clones in this sample may be carry-over from other donors' samples. The DNA for the CDR3 is TGTGCCAGCAGTTACTCAAGGGACACCGACTACGAGCAGTACTTC. Translation gives CASSYSRDTDYEQYF.